This T cell receptor (beta chain) was profiled in a study of blood T cell repertoires in COVID-19. Looking at the study overall: Collection of acute and convalescent COVID-19 samples took place in the United States, Italy and Spain. From T cells, B-cell-depleted T cells, or PBMCs came the material, which was cDNA or gDNA.

As originally analysed: For nucleated cells, counts were estimated from reference gene primer amplification. Assay: immunoSEQ multiplex PCR; the TCRdb copy retains only in-frame clones and omits some. The V and J calls and clone size were taken over from that table, and D and trimming were inferred from the DNA. The sample yields over 100,000 clones, 88% seen once. Germline loops: CDR1 MDHEN, CDR2 SYDVKM. The CDR3 sequence is 12 residues long. V lost 10 bases and J lost 4, with 13 bases in between. This rearrangement joins TRBV28 to TRBJ1-1; possibly TRBD1 for D (6 bases). The sample comprised peripheral blood. The sequence derives from a man aged 50 or older with acute or convalescent COVID-19. The CDR3 region has the DNA TGTGCCATCCGGGGGGGCTTCACTGAAGCTTTCTTT. It encodes CAIRGGFTEAFF.